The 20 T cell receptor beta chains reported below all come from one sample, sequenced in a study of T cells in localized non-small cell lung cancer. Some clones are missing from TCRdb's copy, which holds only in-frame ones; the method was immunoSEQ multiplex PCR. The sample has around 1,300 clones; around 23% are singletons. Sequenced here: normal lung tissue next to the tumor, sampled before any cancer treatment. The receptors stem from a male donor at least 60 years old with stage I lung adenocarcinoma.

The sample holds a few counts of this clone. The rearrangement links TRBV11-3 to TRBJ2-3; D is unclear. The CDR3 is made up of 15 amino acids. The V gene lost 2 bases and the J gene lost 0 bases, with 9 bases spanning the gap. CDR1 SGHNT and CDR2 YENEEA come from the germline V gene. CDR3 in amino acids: CASSLSGVSTDTQYF. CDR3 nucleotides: TGTGCCAGCAGCTTATCCGGAGTCAGCACAGATACGCAGTATTTT.

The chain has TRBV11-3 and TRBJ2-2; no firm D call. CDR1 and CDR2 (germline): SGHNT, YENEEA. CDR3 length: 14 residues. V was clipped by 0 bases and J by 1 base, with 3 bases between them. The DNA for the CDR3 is TGTGCCAGCAGCTTAGAGTGGAACACCGGGGAGCTGTTTTTT. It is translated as CASSLEWNTGELFF.

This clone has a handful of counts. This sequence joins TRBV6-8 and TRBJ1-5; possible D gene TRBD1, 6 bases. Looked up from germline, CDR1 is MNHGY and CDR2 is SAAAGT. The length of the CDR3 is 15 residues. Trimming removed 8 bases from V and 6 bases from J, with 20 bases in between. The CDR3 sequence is CASSRGSGASQPQHF. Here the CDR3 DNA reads TGTGCCAGCTCTAGGGGGTCGGGGGCTAGTCAGCCCCAGCATTTT.

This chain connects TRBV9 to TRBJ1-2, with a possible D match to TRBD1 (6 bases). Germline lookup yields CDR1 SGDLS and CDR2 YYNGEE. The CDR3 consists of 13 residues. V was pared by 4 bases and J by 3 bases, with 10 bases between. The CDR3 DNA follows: TGTGCCAGCAGCACCGGGGGCTACTATGGCTACACCTTC. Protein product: CASSTGGYYGYTF.

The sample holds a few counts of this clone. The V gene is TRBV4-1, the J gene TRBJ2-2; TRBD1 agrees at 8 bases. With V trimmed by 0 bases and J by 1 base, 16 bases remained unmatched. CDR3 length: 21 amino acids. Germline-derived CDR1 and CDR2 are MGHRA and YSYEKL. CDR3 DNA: TGCGCCAGCAGCCAAGATAAAGGACAGGGTAACCCCACCTTGAACACCGGGGAGCTGTTTTTT. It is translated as CASSQDKGQGNPTLNTGELFF.

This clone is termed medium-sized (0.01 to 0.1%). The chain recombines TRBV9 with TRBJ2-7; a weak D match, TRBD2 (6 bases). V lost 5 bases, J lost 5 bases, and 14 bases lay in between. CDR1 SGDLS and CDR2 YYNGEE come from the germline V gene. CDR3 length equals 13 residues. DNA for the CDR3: TGTGCCAGCAGTGATGGGGGGACGCACGAGCAGTACTTC. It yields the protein CASSDGGTHEQYF.

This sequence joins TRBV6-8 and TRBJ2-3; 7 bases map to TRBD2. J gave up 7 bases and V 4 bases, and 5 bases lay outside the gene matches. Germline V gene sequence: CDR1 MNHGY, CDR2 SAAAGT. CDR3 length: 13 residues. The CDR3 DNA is TGTGCCAGCAGTTCCGCACTAGCGAATACGCAGTATTTT. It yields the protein CASSSALANTQYF.

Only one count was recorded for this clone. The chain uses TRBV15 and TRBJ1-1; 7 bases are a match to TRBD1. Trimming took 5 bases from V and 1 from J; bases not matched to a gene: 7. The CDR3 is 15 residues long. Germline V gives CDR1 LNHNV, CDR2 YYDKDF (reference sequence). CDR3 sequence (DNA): TGTGCCACCAGCGTCGACAGGGCACCGAACACTGAAGCTTTCTTT. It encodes CATSVDRAPNTEAFF.

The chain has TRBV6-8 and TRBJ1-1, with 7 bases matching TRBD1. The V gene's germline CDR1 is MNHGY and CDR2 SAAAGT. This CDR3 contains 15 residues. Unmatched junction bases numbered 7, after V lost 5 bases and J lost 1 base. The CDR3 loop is CASSKRQGGNTEAFF. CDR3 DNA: TGTGCCAGCAGTAAGCGACAGGGAGGGAACACTGAAGCTTTCTTT.

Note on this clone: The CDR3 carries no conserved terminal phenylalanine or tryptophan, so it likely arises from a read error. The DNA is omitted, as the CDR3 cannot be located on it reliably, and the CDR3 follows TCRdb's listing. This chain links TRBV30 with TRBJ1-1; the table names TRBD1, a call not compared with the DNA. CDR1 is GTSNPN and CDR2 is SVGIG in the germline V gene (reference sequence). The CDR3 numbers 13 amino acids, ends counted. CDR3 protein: CAWSKPGTGASSV.

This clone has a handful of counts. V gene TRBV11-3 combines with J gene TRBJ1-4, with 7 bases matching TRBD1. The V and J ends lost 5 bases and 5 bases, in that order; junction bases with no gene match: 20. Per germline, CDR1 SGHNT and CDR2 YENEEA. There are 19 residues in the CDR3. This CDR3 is CASSRRTGKPLLSNEKLFF. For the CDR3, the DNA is TGTGCCAGCAGCCGAAGGACAGGCAAGCCGTTGCTCAGCAATGAAAAACTGTTTTTT.

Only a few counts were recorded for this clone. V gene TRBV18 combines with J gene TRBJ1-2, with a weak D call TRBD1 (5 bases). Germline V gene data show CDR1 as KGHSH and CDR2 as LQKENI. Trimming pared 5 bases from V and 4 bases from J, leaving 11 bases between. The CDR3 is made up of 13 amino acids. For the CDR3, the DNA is TGTGCCAGCTCAAGATCGACAGCCTATGGCTACACCTTC. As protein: CASSRSTAYGYTF.

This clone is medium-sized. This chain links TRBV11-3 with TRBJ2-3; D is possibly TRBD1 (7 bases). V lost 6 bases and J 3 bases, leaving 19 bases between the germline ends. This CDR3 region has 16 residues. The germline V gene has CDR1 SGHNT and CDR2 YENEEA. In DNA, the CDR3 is TGTGCCAGCAGTAATCGGGGGACGACAGGGACAGATACGCAGTATTTT. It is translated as CASSNRGTTGTDTQYF. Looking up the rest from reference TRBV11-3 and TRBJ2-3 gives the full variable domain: EAGVVQSPRYKIIEKKQPVAFWCNPISGHNTLYWYLQNLGQGPELLIRYENEEAVDDSQLPKDRFSAERLKGVDSTLKIQPAELGDSAVYLCASSNRGTTGTDTQYFGPGTRLTVL.

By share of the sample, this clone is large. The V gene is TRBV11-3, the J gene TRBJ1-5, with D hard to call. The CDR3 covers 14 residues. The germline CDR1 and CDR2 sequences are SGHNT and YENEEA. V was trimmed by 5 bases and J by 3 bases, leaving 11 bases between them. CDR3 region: CASSHVGLNQPQHF. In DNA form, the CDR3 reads TGTGCCAGCAGCCATGTTGGTCTCAATCAGCCCCAGCATTTT.

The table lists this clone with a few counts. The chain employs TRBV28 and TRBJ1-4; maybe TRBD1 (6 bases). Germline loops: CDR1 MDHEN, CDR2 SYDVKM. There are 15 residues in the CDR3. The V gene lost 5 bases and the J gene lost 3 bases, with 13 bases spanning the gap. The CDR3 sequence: CASSTSGGPNEKLFF. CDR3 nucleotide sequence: TGTGCCAGCAGTACCTCGGGGGGGCCTAATGAAAAACTGTTTTTT. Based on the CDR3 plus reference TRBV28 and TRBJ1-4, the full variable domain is DVKVTQSSRYLVKRTGEKVFLECVQDMDHENMFWYRQDPGLGLRLIYFSYDVKMKEKGDIPEGYSVSREKKERFSLILESASTNQTSMYLCASSTSGGPNEKLFFGSGTQLSVL.

This CDR3 reads CATSREASFSYEQYF. The DNA for the CDR3 is TGTGCCACCAGCAGAGAGGCCAGCTTCTCCTACGAGCAGTACTTC. The gene calls are TRBV15 and TRBJ2-7; no reliable D call. With 0 bases removed from V and 0 bases from J, the gap between germline ends came to 9 bases. This CDR3 has 15 amino acids. Per germline, CDR1 LNHNV and CDR2 YYDKDF (reference sequence).

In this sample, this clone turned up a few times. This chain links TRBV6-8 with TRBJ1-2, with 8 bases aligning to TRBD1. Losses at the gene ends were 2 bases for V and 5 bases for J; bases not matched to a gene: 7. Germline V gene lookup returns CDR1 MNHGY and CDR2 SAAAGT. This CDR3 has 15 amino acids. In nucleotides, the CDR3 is TGTGCCAGCAGTTACGGACAGGGAGGAGGATATGGCTACACCTTC. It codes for CASSYGQGGGYGYTF.

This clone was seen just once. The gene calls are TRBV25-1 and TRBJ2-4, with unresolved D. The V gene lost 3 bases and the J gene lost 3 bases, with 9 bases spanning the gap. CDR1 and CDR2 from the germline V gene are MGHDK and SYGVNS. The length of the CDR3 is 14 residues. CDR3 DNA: TGTGCCAGCAGTGACGGGTTAGACAAAAACATTCAGTACTTC. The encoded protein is CASSDGLDKNIQYF.

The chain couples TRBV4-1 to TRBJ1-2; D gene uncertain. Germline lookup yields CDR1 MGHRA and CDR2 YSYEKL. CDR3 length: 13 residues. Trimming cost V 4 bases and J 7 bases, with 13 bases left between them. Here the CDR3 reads CASSLDRASGYTF. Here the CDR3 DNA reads TGCGCCAGCAGCCTCGACCGGGCCAGTGGCTACACCTTC.

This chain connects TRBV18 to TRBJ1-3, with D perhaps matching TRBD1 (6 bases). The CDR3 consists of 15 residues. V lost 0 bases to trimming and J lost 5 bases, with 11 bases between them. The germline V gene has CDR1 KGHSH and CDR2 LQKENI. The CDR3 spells CASSPPRQGRNTIYF. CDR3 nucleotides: TGTGCCAGCTCACCACCGCGGCAGGGGAGAAACACCATATATTTT. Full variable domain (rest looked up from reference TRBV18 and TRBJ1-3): NAGVMQNPRHLVRRRGQEARLRCSPMKGHSHVYWYRQLPEEGLKFMVYLQKENIIDESGMPKERFSAEFPKEGPSILRIQQVVRGDSAAYFCASSPPRQGRNTIYFGEGSWLTVV.